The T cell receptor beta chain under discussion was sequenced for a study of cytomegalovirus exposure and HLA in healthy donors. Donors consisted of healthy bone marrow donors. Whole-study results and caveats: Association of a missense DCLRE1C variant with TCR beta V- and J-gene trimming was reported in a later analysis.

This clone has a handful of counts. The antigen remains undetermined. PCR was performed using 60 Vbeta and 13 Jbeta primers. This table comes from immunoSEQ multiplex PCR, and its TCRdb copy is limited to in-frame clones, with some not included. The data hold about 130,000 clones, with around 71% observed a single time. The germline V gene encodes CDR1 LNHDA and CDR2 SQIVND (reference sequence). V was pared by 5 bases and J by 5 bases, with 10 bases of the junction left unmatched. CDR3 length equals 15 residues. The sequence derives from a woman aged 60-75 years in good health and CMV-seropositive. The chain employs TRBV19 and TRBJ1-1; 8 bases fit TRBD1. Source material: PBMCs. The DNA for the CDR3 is TGTGCCAGTAGTCCCCCACTTGACAGGGGAACTGAAGCTTTCTTT. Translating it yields CASSPPLDRGTEAFF.